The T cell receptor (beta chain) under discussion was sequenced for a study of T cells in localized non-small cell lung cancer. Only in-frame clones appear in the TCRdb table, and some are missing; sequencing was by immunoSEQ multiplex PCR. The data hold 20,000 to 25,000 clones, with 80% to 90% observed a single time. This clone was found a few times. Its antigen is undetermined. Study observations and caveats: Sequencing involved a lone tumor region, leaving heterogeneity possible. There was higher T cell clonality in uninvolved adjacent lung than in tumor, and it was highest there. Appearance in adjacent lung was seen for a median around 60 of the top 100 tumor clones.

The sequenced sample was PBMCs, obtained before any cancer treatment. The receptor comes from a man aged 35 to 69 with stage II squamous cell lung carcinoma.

The CDR3 loop reads CASSYKPAGGNIQYF. The DNA for the CDR3 is TGTGCCAGCAGTTACAAACCAGCGGGAGGAAACATTCAGTACTTC. V and J are TRBV6-5 and TRBJ2-4; TRBD2 matches 9 bases. Germline values: CDR1 MNHEY, CDR2 SVGAGI. The CDR3 is made up of 15 amino acids. The junction had 5 bases not matched to a gene; V was cut back by 2 bases and J by 6 bases.